This T cell receptor (beta chain) was obtained from a study of cytomegalovirus exposure and HLA in healthy donors. The study ran its PCR with 60 Vbeta and 13 Jbeta primers. Only in-frame clones appear in the TCRdb table, and some are missing; sequencing was by immunoSEQ multiplex PCR. The sample has 150,000 to 200,000 clones, 75% seen once; the top ten hold almost 3%. This CDR3 has 15 amino acids. Germline V CDR1 and CDR2: SSHAT, FNYEAQ (reference sequence). Between the trimmed V and J ends, which lost 1 base and 2 bases, there was a span of 11 bases. The sample was PBMCs. The source is a woman between 50 and 59 years old in good health and CMV-seropositive. V and J are TRBV7-7 and TRBJ2-5; D is perhaps TRBD2 (5 bases). This CDR3 reads CASSLERRLQETQYF. The DNA of the CDR3 is TGTGCCAGCAGCTTAGAACGGAGGTTACAAGAGACCCAGTACTTC.